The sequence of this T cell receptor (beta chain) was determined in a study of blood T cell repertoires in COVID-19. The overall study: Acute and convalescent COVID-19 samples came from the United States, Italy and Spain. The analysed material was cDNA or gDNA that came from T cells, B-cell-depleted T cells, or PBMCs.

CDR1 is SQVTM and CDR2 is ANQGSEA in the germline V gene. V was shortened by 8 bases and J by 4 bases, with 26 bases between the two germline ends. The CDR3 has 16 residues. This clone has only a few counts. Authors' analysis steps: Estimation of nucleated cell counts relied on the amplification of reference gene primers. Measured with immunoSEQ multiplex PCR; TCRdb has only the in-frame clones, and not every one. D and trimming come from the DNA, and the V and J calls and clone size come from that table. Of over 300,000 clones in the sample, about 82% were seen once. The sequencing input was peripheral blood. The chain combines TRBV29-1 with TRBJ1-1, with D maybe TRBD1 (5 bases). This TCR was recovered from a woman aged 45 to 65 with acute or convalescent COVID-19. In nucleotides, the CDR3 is TGCAGCTTCTGGTTGATTGGGGTGGGGCCGGGCACTGAAGCTTTCTTT. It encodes CSFWLIGVGPGTEAFF.